The 15 T cell receptor beta chains listed next were all sequenced from one sample in a study of T cell responses to AZD1222 COVID-19 vaccine. The protocol was immunoSEQ multiplex PCR, while the TCRdb copy is restricted to in-frame clones and leaves out a portion. In the table there are about 140,000 clones, approximately 89% of which are singletons. The material was peripheral blood, obtained 28 days after the second AZD1222 dose. The receptor source for this set is an adult who received the AZD1222 COVID-19 vaccine.

The V and J genes are TRBV11-1 and TRBJ1-3; 7 bases align to TRBD1. This CDR3 contains 15 residues. V dropped 5 bases and J dropped 2; count of bases not matched to a gene: 6. CDR1 and CDR2 from the germline V gene are SGHAT and FQDESV (reference sequence). In DNA form, the CDR3 reads TGTGCCAGCAGCGCAGGGACAGTAGCTGGAAACACCATATATTTT. Amino acid sequence: CASSAGTVAGNTIYF.

A single count supports this clone. CDR3 in amino acids: CASSWYPGQNRYEQYF. The CDR3 bases are TGTGCCAGCAGTTGGTACCCGGGACAGAACCGGTACGAGCAGTACTTC. The rearrangement links TRBV6-6 to TRBJ2-7; TRBD1 aligns across 7 bases. This CDR3 contains 16 residues. J gave up 4 bases and V 4 bases, and 13 bases lay outside the gene matches. Germline V gene data show CDR1 as MNHNY and CDR2 as SVGAGI (reference sequence).

The rearrangement joins TRBV5-5 to TRBJ1-3; D is possibly TRBD1 (5 bases). V lost 0 bases to trimming and J lost 2 bases, with 9 bases between them. CDR1 SGHKS and CDR2 YYEKEE come from the germline V gene (reference sequence). The CDR3 runs to 15 residues. The CDR3: CASSLGAGPGNTIYF. In nucleotides, the CDR3 is TGTGCCAGCAGCTTGGGGGCAGGGCCTGGAAACACCATATATTTT. Using reference TRBV5-5 and TRBJ1-3 for the parts outside the CDR3, the full variable domain is DAGVTQSPTHLIKTRGQQVTLRCSPISGHKSVSWYQQVLGQGPQFIFQYYEKEERGRGNFPDRFSARQFPNYSSELNVNALLLGDSALYLCASSLGAGPGNTIYFGEGSWLTVV.

The CDR3 region has the DNA TGTGCCAGCAGCGTAGTAGGTAAACCGGGACTGGCCGCCTACGAGCAGTACTTC. Protein: CASSVVGKPGLAAYEQYF. This chain uses TRBV9 with TRBJ2-7, with D possibly matching TRBD2 (6 bases). The CDR3 runs 18 residues. V was trimmed by 0 bases and J by 2 bases, leaving 21 bases between them. Germline assignment: CDR1 SGDLS and CDR2 YYNGEE.

The chain links TRBV7-2 to TRBJ1-2; TRBD1 is a possible D gene (6 bases). This CDR3 comprises 13 residues. Trimming shortened V by 6 bases and J by 7 bases, and 15 bases separated the two germline ends. CDR1 is SGHTA, CDR2 FQGNSA, per germline. The CDR3 DNA is TGTGCCAGCAGGGTAGGGGGACTCCTTGGCTACACCTTC. Protein: CASRVGGLLGYTF.

The chain joins TRBV5-4 to TRBJ1-5, with D hard to call. Trimming left V 4 bases short and J 6 bases short, with 17 bases between. The CDR3 extends over 15 amino acids. Germline V CDR1 and CDR2: SGHNT, YYREEE (reference sequence). For the CDR3, the DNA is TGTGCCAGCAGCGTGGATGCCTCATTGACTCAGCCCCAGCATTTT. It translates to CASSVDASLTQPQHF.

The J gene is TRBJ2-3, the V gene TRBV28; D call uncertain. CDR1 is MDHEN and CDR2 is SYDVKM in the germline V gene. V lost 5 bases, J lost 1 base, and 10 bases lay in between. The length of the CDR3 is 14 residues. The CDR3 is CASSNNERTDTQYF. CDR3 nucleotide sequence: TGTGCCAGCAGTAACAACGAACGCACAGATACGCAGTATTTT.

The V gene is TRBV11-2, the J gene TRBJ2-2; possibly TRBD1 for D (5 bases). The CDR3 sequence is 14 residues long. Germline CDR1 is SGHAT and CDR2 is FQNNGV. V gave up 4 bases and J gave up 9 bases, with 15 bases separating them. The CDR3 bases are TGTGCCAGCAGCTCCCACTCGACAGAGAGGGAGCTGTTTTTT. Encoded protein: CASSSHSTERELFF.

CDR3 bases: TGCGCCAGCAGCTTGGAAGGTAGCGGCTACGAGCAGTACTTC. Residues: CASSLEGSGYEQYF. The V gene is TRBV5-1, the J gene TRBJ2-7; TRBD2 is a possible D gene (6 bases). Germline V lookup: CDR1 SGHRS, CDR2 YFSETQ. The CDR3 is 14 residues long. Trimming cost V 0 bases and J 3 bases, with 10 bases left between them.

The chain recombines TRBV6-5 with TRBJ2-1; 8 positions match TRBD1. The V and J ends lost 2 bases and 8 bases, in that order; junction bases with no gene match: 11. The CDR3 is 16 residues long. CDR1 is MNHEY, CDR2 SVGAGI, per germline. The CDR3 DNA reads as TGTGCCAGCAGTTACACCGGACAGGGACTTCTCTATGAGCAGTTCTTC. Translated, it gives CASSYTGQGLLYEQFF.

This chain links TRBV7-3 with TRBJ1-2, with 11 bases aligning to TRBD1. V lost 5 bases to trimming and J lost 6 bases; unmatched junction nucleotides: 8. CDR1 is SGHTA, CDR2 FQGTGA, per germline. The CDR3 runs 15 residues. CDR3 amino acids: CASSPDRGRRDGYTF. The CDR3 nucleotides read TGTGCCAGCAGCCCGGACAGGGGGCGACGGGATGGCTACACCTTC.

The V and J genes are TRBV7-2 and TRBJ2-7; TRBD2 agrees at 7 bases. This CDR3 spans 14 amino acids. With 5 bases clipped from V and 0 bases from J, the junction kept 4 bases outside the gene matches. Looked up from germline, CDR1 is SGHTA and CDR2 is FQGNSA. CDR3 region: CASSARTSSYEQYF. As DNA, the CDR3 is TGTGCCAGCAGCGCCCGGACTAGCTCCTACGAGCAGTACTTC.

The rearrangement uses TRBV28 and TRBJ1-3; D not certain. Germline CDR1 MDHEN, CDR2 SYDVKM. The CDR3 consists of 11 residues. V was cut by 8 bases and J by 9 bases, with 11 bases left in between. The CDR3 nucleotides read TGTGCCAGCGTTTCCGTTGGCACCATATATTTT. Translation: CASVSVGTIYF.

This clone occurred a few times. The rearrangement links TRBV19 to TRBJ1-3; D remains ambiguous. Germline lookup yields CDR1 LNHDA and CDR2 SQIVND (reference sequence). The CDR3 is 14 amino acids. The V end was cut by 5 bases, the J end by 0 bases, with 8 bases between. The CDR3 loop is CASSQRSSGNTIYF. The CDR3 DNA reads TGTGCCAGTAGTCAGCGAAGCTCTGGAAACACCATATATTTT.

CDR3 loop: CASRDRPYGYTF. The DNA of the CDR3 is TGTGCCAGCAGGGACAGGCCCTATGGCTACACCTTC. The chain joins TRBV2 to TRBJ1-2; TRBD1 matches 7 bases. The germline V gene has CDR1 SNHLY and CDR2 FYNNEI. Trimming took 6 bases from V and 4 from J; bases not matched to a gene: 2. The CDR3 sequence is 12 residues long.